One sample yielded the 22 T cell receptor beta chains listed below, sequenced in a study of control samples from healthy donors and cancer patients. Some clones are missing from TCRdb's copy, which holds only in-frame ones; the method was immunoSEQ multiplex PCR. The table records roughly 86,000 clones, 91% of them present only once. The material sequenced was blood. These receptors were collected from a man aged 30 to 45 in good health.

In DNA, the CDR3 is TGTGCCAGTAGCCTGTGGGCGGGAGCAGTTTTGCACAATGAGCAGTTCTTC. Translating gives CASSLWAGAVLHNEQFF. The rearrangement uses TRBV19 and TRBJ2-1; 7 bases are shared with TRBD2. Trimming cost V 6 bases and J 5 bases; bases outside gene matches: 16. The germline V gene has CDR1 LNHDA and CDR2 SQIVND (reference sequence). The CDR3 consists of 17 residues.

The chain is built from TRBV7-3 and TRBJ2-1; no clear D gene. The germline V gene encodes CDR1 SGHTA and CDR2 FQGTGA. The ends were cut back, 5 bases at V and 4 bases at J, with 18 bases in the middle. This CDR3 has 16 residues. Here the CDR3 reads CASSPSPLSFYNEQFF. The CDR3 DNA follows: TGTGCCAGCAGCCCCAGCCCCCTCTCCTTTTACAATGAGCAGTTCTTC.

V is TRBV6-1 and J is TRBJ1-3; D remains unclear. The CDR3 is 15 residues long. V lost 3 bases and J lost 0, with 9 bases in between. The V gene's germline CDR1 is MNHNS and CDR2 SASEGT. CDR3 protein: CASSEQVTSGNTIYF. The CDR3 DNA follows: TGTGCCAGCAGTGAGCAGGTTACCTCTGGAAACACCATATATTTT.

The chain is built from TRBV7-2 and TRBJ2-1; D assignment may be TRBD1 or TRBD2 (5 bases each). The CDR3 extends over 15 amino acids. Germline assignment: CDR1 SGHTA and CDR2 FQGNSA. V lost 0 bases and J lost 8, with 14 bases in between. The CDR3 reads CASSLAGTSSHEQFF. DNA of the CDR3: TGTGCCAGCAGCTTAGCCGGGACCTCGAGCCATGAGCAGTTCTTC. The full variable domain, completed using reference TRBV7-2 and TRBJ2-1, is GAGVSQSPSNKVTEKGKDVELRCDPISGHTALYWYRQSLGQGLEFLIYFQGNSAPDKSGLPSDRFSAERTGGSVSTLTIQRTQQEDSAVYLCASSLAGTSSHEQFFGPGTRLTVL.

CDR3 in amino acids: CASSTGTTPCTDTQYF. The CDR3 region has the DNA TGCGCCAGCAGTACCGGGACAACTCCCTGCACAGATACGCAGTATTTT. The rearrangement joins TRBV10-1 to TRBJ2-3; D might be TRBD1 (6 bases). V lost 5 bases and J lost 1, with 16 bases in between. The CDR3 runs 16 residues. The V gene's germline CDR1 is WNHNN and CDR2 SYGVQD (reference sequence).

This clone was detected only once. The chain is built from TRBV5-4 and TRBJ2-5; possibly TRBD2 for D (5 bases). Germline CDR1 is SGHNT and CDR2 is YYREEE (reference sequence). Trimming left V 0 bases short and J 1 base short, with 10 bases between. This CDR3 comprises 15 residues. CDR3 amino acids: CASSLARSGQETQYF. The CDR3 coding sequence is TGTGCCAGCAGCTTGGCTAGAAGCGGCCAAGAGACCCAGTACTTC. Full variable domain (remainder filled in from reference TRBV5-4 and TRBJ2-5): ETGVTQSPTHLIKTRGQQVTLRCSSQSGHNTVSWYQQALGQGPQFIFQYYREEENGRGNFPPRFSGLQFPNYSSELNVNALELDDSALYLCASSLARSGQETQYFGPGTRLLVL.

The chain couples TRBV12-5 to TRBJ1-2; no reliable D call. The CDR3 is 13 amino acids. CDR1 LGHNT and CDR2 FRNRAP come from the germline V gene. V lost 3 bases to trimming and J lost 3 bases, with 8 bases between them. The CDR3 spells CASGFSGYYGYTF. The CDR3 DNA sequence: TGTGCTAGTGGTTTTTCCGGATACTATGGCTACACCTTC.

The gene calls are TRBV10-3 and TRBJ2-7, with D hard to call. CDR1 is ENHRY, CDR2 SYGVKD, per germline. The CDR3 is 12 amino acids. V lost 8 bases to trimming and J lost 2 bases, with 10 bases between them. Here the CDR3 reads CAIQSSPYEQYF. In DNA, the CDR3 is TGTGCCATCCAATCCAGTCCCTACGAGCAGTACTTC.

The chain recombines TRBV5-1 with TRBJ2-3, with D perhaps TRBD1 (5 bases). Per the germline V gene, CDR1 is SGHRS and CDR2 is YFSETQ. V lost 0 bases and J 6 bases, leaving 17 bases between the germline ends. The CDR3 sequence is 16 residues long. CDR3 DNA sequence: TGCGCCAGCAGCTTGGTTGGCAGGGTGTCGACGGATACGCAGTATTTT. Amino acids: CASSLVGRVSTDTQYF.

This clone appeared a single time. The J gene is TRBJ2-2, the V gene TRBV6-5; D is unresolved. The CDR3 is 15 amino acids. The V end was cut by 2 bases, the J end by 2 bases, with 9 bases between. The germline CDR1 and CDR2 sequences are MNHEY and SVGAGI. The CDR3 sequence: CASSYGHTNTGELFF. The CDR3 nucleotides read TGTGCCAGCAGTTACGGCCATACCAACACCGGGGAGCTGTTTTTT.

The chain employs TRBV10-3 and TRBJ2-1; 8 bases agree with TRBD2. Germline CDR1 ENHRY, CDR2 SYGVKD. V lost 4 bases to trimming and J lost 7 bases; unmatched junction nucleotides: 6. The CDR3 consists of 14 residues. CDR3 nucleotide sequence: TGTGCCATCAGTGTTAGCGGGGATACAAATGAGCAGTTCTTC. Protein sequence: CAISVSGDTNEQFF.

This chain uses TRBV2 with TRBJ2-5; D possibly corresponds to TRBD2 (7 bases). CDR3 length: 18 amino acids. Germline CDR1 is SNHLY and CDR2 is FYNNEI. V lost 3 bases, J lost 1 base, and 21 bases lay in between. CDR3 loop: CASSDGGRGGPGQETQYF. For the CDR3, the DNA is TGTGCCAGCAGTGATGGGGGAAGGGGGGGCCCTGGCCAAGAGACCCAGTACTTC.

The chain couples TRBV12-3 or TRBV12-4 to TRBJ1-2, with 9 bases matching TRBD1. This CDR3 is 12 amino acids long. With 6 bases clipped from V and 8 bases from J, the junction kept 4 bases outside the gene matches. The CDR3 here is CASRQGAGGYTF. The CDR3 DNA reads TGTGCCAGCAGACAGGGGGCGGGCGGCTACACCTTC.

The chain combines TRBV3-1 (or the pseudogene TRBV3-2) with TRBJ2-3, with TRBD2 as a possible D gene (5 bases). With 1 base removed from V and 5 bases from J, the gap between germline ends came to 13 bases. Germline V gives CDR1 LGHDT, CDR2 YNNKEL (reference sequence). There are 15 residues in the CDR3. CDR3 DNA sequence: TGTGCCAGCAGCCAAGCTGGCGGAGGAGGAGATACGCAGTATTTT. Translation: CASSQAGGGGDTQYF.

The chain links TRBV20-1 to TRBJ2-5; TRBD2 agrees at 10 bases. The CDR3 runs 15 residues. Germline V gene data show CDR1 as DFQATT and CDR2 as SNEGSKA (reference sequence). Trimming at V came to 3 bases and at J to 2 bases, leaving 6 bases not matched to a gene. The CDR3 here is CSASPSGGYQETQYF. In nucleotides, the CDR3 is TGCAGTGCTAGTCCTAGCGGGGGATATCAAGAGACCCAGTACTTC.

This chain connects TRBV9 to TRBJ2-1; D uncertain. CDR1 SGDLS and CDR2 YYNGEE come from the germline V gene. This CDR3 contains 14 residues. The V end was cut by 0 bases, the J end by 5 bases, with 9 bases between. The CDR3, as DNA: TGTGCCAGCAGCGTAGCCATGTGGAACAATGAGCAGTTCTTC. It encodes CASSVAMWNNEQFF.

The CDR3 reads CASSLLIGTSGDSHEQYF. CDR3 DNA: TGTGCCAGCAGTTTATTAATCGGGACTAGCGGGGACTCGCACGAGCAGTACTTC. This chain connects TRBV28 to TRBJ2-7; 13 bases fit TRBD2. V dropped 1 base and J dropped 5; count of bases not matched to a gene: 11. The germline gives CDR1 MDHEN, CDR2 SYDVKM. The length of the CDR3 is 18 residues.

This clone was detected once. The chain recombines TRBV27 with TRBJ2-6, with D unclear. This CDR3 has 14 amino acids. Germline V gene data show CDR1 as MNHEY and CDR2 as SMNVEV (reference sequence). V shed 6 bases and J shed 4 bases, with 10 bases lying between them. This CDR3 is CASRALGGANVLTF. As DNA, the CDR3 is TGTGCCAGCAGGGCCTTAGGCGGGGCCAACGTCCTGACTTTC.

This clone was counted a few times. Here the CDR3 reads CASGFGTGELFF. As DNA, the CDR3 is TGTGCTAGTGGTTTTGGCACCGGGGAGCTGTTTTTT. The chain uses TRBV12-5 and TRBJ2-2; D is undetermined. Trimming removed 3 bases at V and 4 bases at J, with 3 bases between. Germline V gene sequence: CDR1 LGHNT, CDR2 FRNRAP. The CDR3 spans 12 residues.

This clone was seen more than once but under ten times. CDR3 region: CASSVGQGIYNEQFF. The CDR3 DNA is TGTGCCAGCAGCGTAGGACAGGGGATCTACAATGAGCAGTTCTTC. This chain connects TRBV9 to TRBJ2-1; 8 bases match TRBD1. Germline trimming cut 0 bases from V and 3 bases from J; bases unmatched to any gene: 2. The CDR3 runs 15 residues. Germline V CDR1 and CDR2: SGDLS, YYNGEE. Combining the CDR3 with reference TRBV9 and TRBJ2-1 gives the whole variable domain DSGVTQTPKHLITATGQRVTLRCSPRSGDLSVYWYQQSLDQGLQFLIQYYNGEERAKGNILERFSAQQFPDLHSELNLSSLELGDSALYFCASSVGQGIYNEQFFGPGTRLTVL.

This chain joins TRBV3-1 (or the pseudogene TRBV3-2) and TRBJ2-2; D is undetermined. Germline V gene lookup returns CDR1 LGHDT and CDR2 YNNKEL (reference sequence). V gave up 4 bases and J gave up 1 base, with 13 bases separating them. CDR3 length: 16 amino acids. The CDR3: CASSPRTRGNTGELFF. The CDR3 DNA reads as TGTGCCAGCAGCCCGCGGACCCGTGGGAACACCGGGGAGCTGTTTTTT.

This clone was recorded once. This chain connects TRBV6-1 to TRBJ2-1; no clear D gene. V was cut by 1 base and J by 8 bases, with 3 bases left in between. Per germline, CDR1 MNHNS and CDR2 SASEGT. The CDR3 is 11 residues long. CDR3 nucleotide sequence: TGTGCCAGCAGTGAAGGTTATGAGCAGTTCTTC. It specifies CASSEGYEQFF.